This T cell receptor (beta chain) was recorded in a study of technical replicates of blood from a few donors. This CDR3 comprises 18 residues. V dropped 0 bases and J dropped 0; count of bases not matched to a gene: 8. CDR1 is MNHEY, CDR2 SMNVEV, per germline (reference sequence). The repertoire was sequenced with immunoSEQ multiplex PCR; TCRdb's copy has only in-frame clones and lacks some. The sample shows 75,000 to 90,000 clones, approximately 95% of them seen only once. The receptor was isolated from a human donor in good health. Sequencing input: T cells isolated from PBMCs. This sequence joins TRBV27 and TRBJ2-3; 8 positions agree with TRBD2. CDR3 sequence: CASSLSKGGGRSTDTQYF. The CDR3 nucleotides are TGTGCCAGCAGTTTATCGAAAGGCGGGGGGCGAAGCACAGATACGCAGTATTTT.